This TCR beta chain was identified in a study of CD8 T cells in Susac syndrome. Random hexamers were used to reverse transcribe the RNA input (roughly 0.5 to 1 ug). The method of amplification for TCR beta CDR3 was immunoSEQ multiplex PCR, covering 54 Vbeta and 13 Jbeta. Using its own MiXCR run on the immunoSEQ multiplex PCR reads, TCRdb lists one record per CDR3 protein. The sample records some 200,000 distinct CDR3 sequences, 95% being singletons. TCR beta was sequenced from blood CD8+ and CD4+ T cells. CD8+ and CD4+ T cells were negatively isolated; TEMRA cells were FACS-enriched. Germline CDR1 is SGHTA and CDR2 is FQGNSA. The CDR3 runs 17 residues. The V segment lost 2 bases and the J segment 1 base; nucleotides outside the gene matches: 10.

This TCR came from a human donor with multiple sclerosis. The J gene is TRBJ1-1, the V gene TRBV7-2; 7 nucleotides line up with TRBD1. Specimen: CD4+ T cells from PBMCs. CDR3 nucleotide sequence: TGTGCCAGCAGCTTACGAACGGGACAGCAGCGGAACACTGAAGCTTTCTTT. Its protein product is CASSLRTGQQRNTEAFF.